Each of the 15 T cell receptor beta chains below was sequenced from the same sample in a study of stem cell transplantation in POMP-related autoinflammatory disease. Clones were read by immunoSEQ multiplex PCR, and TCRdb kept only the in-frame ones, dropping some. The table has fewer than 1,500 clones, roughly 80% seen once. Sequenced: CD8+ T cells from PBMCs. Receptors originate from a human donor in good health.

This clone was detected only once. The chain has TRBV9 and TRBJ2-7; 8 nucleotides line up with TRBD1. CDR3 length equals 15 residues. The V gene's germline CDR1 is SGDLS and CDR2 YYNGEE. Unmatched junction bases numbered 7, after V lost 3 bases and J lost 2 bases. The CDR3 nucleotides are TGTGCCAGCAGCGAGACAGGGGACCCAGCCTACGAGCAGTACTTC. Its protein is CASSETGDPAYEQYF.

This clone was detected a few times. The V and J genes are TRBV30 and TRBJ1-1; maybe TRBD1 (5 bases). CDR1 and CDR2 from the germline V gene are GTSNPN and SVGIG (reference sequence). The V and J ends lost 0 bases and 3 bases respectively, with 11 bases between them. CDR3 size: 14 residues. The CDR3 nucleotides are TGTGCCTGGAGTGTTAGAGGGGTTGACACTGAAGCTTTCTTT. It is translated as CAWSVRGVDTEAFF.

The DNA for the CDR3 is TGTGCCAGCAGTTCGAACAGGGGGCCCTTCACAGATACGCAGTATTTT. This translates into CASSSNRGPFTDTQYF. The chain recombines TRBV28 with TRBJ2-3; 9 bases agree with TRBD1. This CDR3 has 16 amino acids. Per the germline V gene, CDR1 is MDHEN and CDR2 is SYDVKM. The junction had 7 bases not matched to a gene; V was cut back by 4 bases and J by 2 bases. The full variable domain, rest sourced from reference TRBV28 and TRBJ2-3, is DVKVTQSSRYLVKRTGEKVFLECVQDMDHENMFWYRQDPGLGLRLIYFSYDVKMKEKGDIPEGYSVSREKKERFSLILESASTNQTSMYLCASSSNRGPFTDTQYFGPGTRLTVL.

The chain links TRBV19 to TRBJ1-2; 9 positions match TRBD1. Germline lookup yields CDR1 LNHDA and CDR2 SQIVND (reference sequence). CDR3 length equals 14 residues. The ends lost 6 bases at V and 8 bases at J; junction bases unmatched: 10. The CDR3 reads CASSPGTGLRGYTF. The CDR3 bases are TGTGCCAGTAGCCCCGGGACAGGGCTTAGGGGCTACACCTTC. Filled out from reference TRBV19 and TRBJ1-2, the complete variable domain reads DGGITQSPKYLFRKEGQNVTLSCEQNLNHDAMYWYRQDPGQGLRLIYYSQIVNDFQKGDIAEGYSVSREKKESFPLTVTSAQKNPTAFYLCASSPGTGLRGYTFGSGTRLTVV.

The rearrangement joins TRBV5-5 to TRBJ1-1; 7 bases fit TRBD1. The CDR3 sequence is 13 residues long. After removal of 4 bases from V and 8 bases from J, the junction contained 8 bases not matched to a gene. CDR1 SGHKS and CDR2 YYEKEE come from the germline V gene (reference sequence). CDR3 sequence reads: CASSPAGTAEAFF. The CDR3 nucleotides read TGTGCCAGCAGCCCCGCGGGGACAGCAGAAGCTTTCTTT.

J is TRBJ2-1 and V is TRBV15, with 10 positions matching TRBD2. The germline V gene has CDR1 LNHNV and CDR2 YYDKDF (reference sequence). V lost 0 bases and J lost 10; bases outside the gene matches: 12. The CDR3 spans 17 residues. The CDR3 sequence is CATSREASGGPGHEQFF. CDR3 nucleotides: TGTGCCACCAGCAGAGAGGCTAGCGGGGGCCCAGGGCACGAGCAGTTCTTC.

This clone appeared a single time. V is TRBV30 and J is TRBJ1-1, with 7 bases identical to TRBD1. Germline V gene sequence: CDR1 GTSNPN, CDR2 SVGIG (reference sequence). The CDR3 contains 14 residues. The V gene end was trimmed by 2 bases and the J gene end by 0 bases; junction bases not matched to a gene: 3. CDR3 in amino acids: CAWSPGQLNTEAFF. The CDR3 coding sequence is TGTGCCTGGAGTCCGGGACAGCTGAACACTGAAGCTTTCTTT.

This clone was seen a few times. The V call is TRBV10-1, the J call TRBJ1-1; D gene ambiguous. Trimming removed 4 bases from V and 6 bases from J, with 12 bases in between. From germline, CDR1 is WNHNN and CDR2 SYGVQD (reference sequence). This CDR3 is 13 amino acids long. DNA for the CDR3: TGCGCCAGCAGTGTTCGGGTTCGGGCTGAAGCTTTCTTT. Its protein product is CASSVRVRAEAFF.

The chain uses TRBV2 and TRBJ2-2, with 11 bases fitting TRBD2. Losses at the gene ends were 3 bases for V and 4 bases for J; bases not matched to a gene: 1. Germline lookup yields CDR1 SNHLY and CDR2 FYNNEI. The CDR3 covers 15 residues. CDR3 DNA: TGTGCCAGCAGTGATCTAGCGGGGGGCACCGGGGAGCTGTTTTTT. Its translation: CASSDLAGGTGELFF.

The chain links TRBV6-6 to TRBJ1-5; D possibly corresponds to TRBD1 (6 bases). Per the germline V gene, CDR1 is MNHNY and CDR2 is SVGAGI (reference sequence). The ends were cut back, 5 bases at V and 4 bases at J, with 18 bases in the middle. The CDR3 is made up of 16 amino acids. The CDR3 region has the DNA TGTGCCAGCAGTCCTTGGACAGATCAAATTAATCAGCCCCAGCATTTT. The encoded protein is CASSPWTDQINQPQHF.

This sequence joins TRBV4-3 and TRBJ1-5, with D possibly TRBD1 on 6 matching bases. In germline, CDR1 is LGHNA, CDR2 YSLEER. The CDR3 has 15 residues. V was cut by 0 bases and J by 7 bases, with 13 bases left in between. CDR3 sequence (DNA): TGCGCCAGCAGCCAAGAGAGGGGGAGTTTACAGCCCCAGCATTTT. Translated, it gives CASSQERGSLQPQHF.

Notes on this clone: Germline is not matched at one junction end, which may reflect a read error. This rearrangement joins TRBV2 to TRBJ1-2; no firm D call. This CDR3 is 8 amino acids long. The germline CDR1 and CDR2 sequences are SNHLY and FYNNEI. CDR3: CASYGYTF. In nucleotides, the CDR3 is TGCGCTAGCTATGGCTACACCTTC.

CDR3 in amino acids: CASSLTPLMEEQYF. Here the CDR3 DNA reads TGTGCCAGCAGCCTGACCCCGCTAATGGAGGAGCAGTACTTC. The chain carries TRBV5-4 and TRBJ2-7; D is ambiguous. V lost 4 bases, J lost 7 bases, and 18 bases lay in between. The CDR3 runs to 14 residues. The germline gives CDR1 SGHNT, CDR2 YYREEE (reference sequence).

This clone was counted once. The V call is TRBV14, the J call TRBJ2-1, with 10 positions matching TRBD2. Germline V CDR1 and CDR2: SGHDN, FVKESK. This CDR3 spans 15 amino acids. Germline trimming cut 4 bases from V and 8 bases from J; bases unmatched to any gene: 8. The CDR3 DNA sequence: TGTGCCAGCAGCCCGAGCGGGGGGGCCTGGGATGAGCAGTTCTTC. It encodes CASSPSGGAWDEQFF.

CDR3 in DNA: TGTGCCAGCAGTTTATCGGGGGGACCCTCCACCTTC. It codes for CASSLSGGPSTF. The genes are TRBV28 and TRBJ1-2; D is perhaps TRBD1 (5 bases). The CDR3 contains 12 residues. The V end lost 1 base, the J end lost 13 bases, and 13 bases lay between the germline ends. Germline CDR1 MDHEN, CDR2 SYDVKM.